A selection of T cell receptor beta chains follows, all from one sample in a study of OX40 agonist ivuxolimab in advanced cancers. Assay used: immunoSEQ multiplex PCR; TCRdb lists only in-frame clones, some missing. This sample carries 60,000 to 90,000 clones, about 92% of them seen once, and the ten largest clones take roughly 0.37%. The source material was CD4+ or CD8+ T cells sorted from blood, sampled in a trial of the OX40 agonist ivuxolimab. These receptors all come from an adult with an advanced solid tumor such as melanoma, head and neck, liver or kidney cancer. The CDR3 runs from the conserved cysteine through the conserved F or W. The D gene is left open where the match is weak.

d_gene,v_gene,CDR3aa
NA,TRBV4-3,CASGVGRASSTDTQYF
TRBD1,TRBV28,CASSFLGDRGPGLQFF
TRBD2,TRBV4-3,CASSQTSWDTQYF
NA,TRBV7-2,CASSFTTGAAFF
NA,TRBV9,CASRSGANVLTF
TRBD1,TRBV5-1,CASSPRTGYGEQYF
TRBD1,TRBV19,CASSVGQGNQPQHF
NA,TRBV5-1,CASSWESVGEGVYSNQPQHF
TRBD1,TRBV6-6,CASSLPGQAFF
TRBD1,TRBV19,CASSARDRGNRETQYF
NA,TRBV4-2,CASSLAGEKLFF
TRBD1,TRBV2,CASRYGQGVAEAFF
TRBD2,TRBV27,CASSFPTSGSGEQFF
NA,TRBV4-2,CASSQDATAGSGNTIYF
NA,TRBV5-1,CASSLDRGELFF
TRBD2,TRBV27,CASSHSIGLAGSVYNEQFF
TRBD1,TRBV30,CAWRGQGVETQYF
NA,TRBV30,CAWSNLGEVSSEQFF
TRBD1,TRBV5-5,CASSPPGQLTDTQYF
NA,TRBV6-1,CASRVPMADEQYF
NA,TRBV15,CATSRDLQGNTEAFF
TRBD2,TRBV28,CASTLPGLVPDTQYF